These T cell receptor beta chains were read from a single sample in a study of blood T cell repertoires in COVID-19. Repertoires were generated with immunoSEQ multiplex PCR, while TCRdb's copy carries only in-frame clones and drops some. The sample lists 240,000 or so clones; approximately 83% were seen once. The source material was PBMCs or T cells enriched from blood (not recorded which). The source of these receptors is a middle-aged woman with acute COVID-19. CDR3s include the opening cysteine and the closing phenylalanine or tryptophan.

CDR3 length	V gene	J gene	CDR3 protein
13	TRBV18	TRBJ2-3	CASSLTSTDTQYF
13	TRBV11-3	TRBJ2-1	CASSRPGSNEQFF
16	TRBV4-1	TRBJ2-3	CASSQGGTGTTDTQYF
13	TRBV7-8	TRBJ2-5	CASSLAAQETQYF
17	TRBV7-6	TRBJ2-5	CASSPAPLAERGETQYF
15	TRBV27	TRBJ2-7	CASSLFRGSVHEQYF
17	TRBV2	TRBJ2-7	CASSEPGLAGATYEQYF
13	TRBV25-1	TRBJ1-6	CASRDGGNSPLHF
13	TRBV6-5	TRBJ1-1	CASRTVINTEAFF
15	TRBV7-8	TRBJ2-1	CASSTGQGPYNEQFF
18	TRBV4-1	TRBJ1-6	CASSQFRDRTNHNSPLHF
13	TRBV7-3	TRBJ1-1	CASSSSQNTEAFF
16	TRBV5-1	TRBJ2-1	CASSLLAGATHNEQFF
14	TRBV11-1	TRBJ2-7	CASSLDRGRYEQYF
14	TRBV5-1	TRBJ2-2	CASSRDWNTGELFF
15	TRBV13	TRBJ1-1	CASSLGDRRNAEAFF
19	TRBV4-1	TRBJ2-2	CASSRDSTGLAAVTGELFF
12	TRBV29-1	TRBJ2-7	CSEKREAHEQYF
15	TRBV13	TRBJ2-3	CASSLRDRSTDTQYF
15	TRBV11-2	TRBJ2-1	CASTGSGMSYNEQFF
17	TRBV15	TRBJ2-5	CATSRAEDRGFRETQYF
12	TRBV3-1/TRBV3-2	TRBJ2-7	CASSQQGTVQYF
14	TRBV10-3	TRBJ1-6	CAIKGALENSPLHF
12	TRBV12-3/TRBV12-4	TRBJ1-5	CASKVGSQPQHF
15	TRBV14	TRBJ2-7	CASSQTGTGSHEQYF
13	TRBV3-1/TRBV3-2	TRBJ1-5	CASSQDFDQPQHF
15	TRBV6-5	TRBJ2-2	CASSRLAGARGELFF
13	TRBV29-1	TRBJ2-3	CSALAGVTDTQYF
12	TRBV5-1	TRBJ1-2	CASSSSTGPHTF
16	TRBV14	TRBJ2-1	CASSQLTSGRGNEQFF
17	TRBV15	TRBJ2-2	CATSRDLGTGNTGELFF
15	TRBV7-2	TRBJ2-3	CASSPRLARTDTQYF